A single sample is the source of the 15 T cell receptor beta chains below, sequenced in a study of blood T cell repertoires in COVID-19. Assay used: immunoSEQ multiplex PCR; TCRdb lists only in-frame clones, some missing. The sample records 300,000 to 400,000 clones, 75% to 90% being singletons. What was sequenced was peripheral blood. Source of these receptors: a woman aged 50 to 65 with COVID-19, enrolled during active disease.

The rearrangement joins TRBV5-4 to TRBJ2-5, with 12 bases aligning to TRBD1. The CDR3 runs to 17 residues. CDR1 and CDR2 (germline): SGHNT, YYREEE (reference sequence). The V segment lost 0 bases and the J segment 5 bases; nucleotides outside the gene matches: 8. The chain's CDR3 is CASSLDGDRGRRETQYF. Here the CDR3 DNA reads TGTGCCAGCAGCTTGGATGGGGACAGGGGGCGCAGGGAGACCCAGTACTTC.

The chain carries TRBV6-5 and TRBJ2-2; 8 nucleotides match TRBD1. CDR1 is MNHEY, CDR2 SVGAGI, per germline. The CDR3 has 13 amino acids. Trimming took 8 bases from V and 7 from J; bases not matched to a gene: 6. For the CDR3, the DNA is TGTGCCAGCCATCCCAGGGGGCACGGGGAGCTGTTTTTT. This translates into CASHPRGHGELFF.

The rearrangement links TRBV9 to TRBJ2-7; the match to TRBD2 covers 7 bases. The CDR3 loop spans 17 amino acids. Germline-derived CDR1 and CDR2 are SGDLS and YYNGEE. V dropped 0 bases and J dropped 0; count of bases not matched to a gene: 9. CDR3 in amino acids: CASSVGDGLAASYEQYF. CDR3 sequence (DNA): TGTGCCAGCAGCGTAGGGGATGGTCTAGCGGCCTCCTACGAGCAGTACTTC.

The gene calls are TRBV11-1 and TRBJ2-3, with D unresolved. The CDR3 sequence is 13 residues long. Deletions cut 4 bases from V and 5 bases from J, with 10 bases between. Germline CDR1 is SGHAT and CDR2 is FQDESV (reference sequence). The CDR3 spells CASSYRPQDTQYF. CDR3 sequence (DNA): TGTGCCAGCAGCTACAGACCCCAAGATACGCAGTATTTT.

This clone was found once. The rearrangement joins TRBV4-3 to TRBJ1-3; TRBD1 aligns across 7 bases. CDR1 and CDR2 from the germline V gene are LGHNA and YSLEER. J was trimmed by 4 bases and V by 0 bases; bases with no gene match: 6. The CDR3 has 16 amino acids. Here the CDR3 reads CASSQDTGVTGNTIYF. The CDR3, as DNA: TGCGCCAGCAGCCAAGACACAGGGGTTACAGGAAACACCATATATTTT.

This chain uses TRBV5-6 with TRBJ2-1; a weak D match, TRBD2 (6 bases). V was pared by 0 bases and J by 9 bases, with 19 bases between. The CDR3 spans 16 residues. In germline, CDR1 is SGHDT, CDR2 YYEEEE. DNA for the CDR3: TGTGCCAGCAGCTTGGGGGCTGGGGGGATAAGCGGTGAGCAGTTCTTC. Amino acid sequence: CASSLGAGGISGEQFF.

CDR3 residues: CASSERRDSYGYTF. As DNA, the CDR3 is TGTGCCAGCAGTGAACGCCGGGACAGCTATGGCTACACCTTC. This chain uses TRBV6-1 with TRBJ1-2, with TRBD1 matching over 7 bases. CDR1 and CDR2 (germline): MNHNS, SASEGT. The CDR3 runs to 14 residues. The V segment lost 2 bases and the J segment 4 bases; nucleotides outside the gene matches: 4.

The CDR3 reads CTSSRVAGVAYEQYF. In DNA, the CDR3 is TGCACCAGCAGCCGCGTAGCGGGAGTGGCCTACGAGCAGTACTTC. This rearrangement joins TRBV1 to TRBJ2-7; TRBD2 is the table's D call, not checked against the DNA. TRBV1 is a documented pseudogene. The length of the CDR3 is 15 residues.

The V and J genes are TRBV6-5 and TRBJ1-1, with D unresolved. The V gene lost 4 bases and the J gene lost 2 bases, with 8 bases spanning the gap. CDR1 and CDR2 from the germline V gene are MNHEY and SVGAGI. This CDR3 region has 13 residues. The CDR3 loop is CASSLDKNTEAFF. CDR3 in DNA: TGTGCCAGCAGTTTAGACAAAAACACTGAAGCTTTCTTT.

The rearrangement links TRBV7-6 to TRBJ2-3; 11 nucleotides line up with TRBD2. The germline V gene has CDR1 SGHVS and CDR2 FNYEAQ. The J segment lost 4 bases and the V segment lost 6 bases, leaving 9 bases of the junction unmatched. The CDR3 contains 16 residues. CDR3 sequence reads: CASRLRASGRPDTQYF. CDR3 nucleotides: TGTGCCAGCAGGTTAAGGGCTAGCGGGAGGCCAGATACGCAGTATTTT. Full variable domain (remainder filled in from reference TRBV7-6 and TRBJ2-3): GAGVSQSPRYKVTKRGQDVALRCDPISGHVSLYWYRQALGQGPEFLTYFNYEAQQDKSGLPNDRFSAERPEGSISTLTIQRTEQRDSAMYRCASRLRASGRPDTQYFGPGTRLTVL.

The rearrangement uses TRBV19 and TRBJ1-1, with a weak D call TRBD1 (6 bases). The CDR3 spans 13 residues. Trimming pared 7 bases from V and 0 bases from J, leaving 9 bases between. Germline loops: CDR1 LNHDA, CDR2 SQIVND (reference sequence). The CDR3 region has the DNA TGTGCCAGTAAAGACAGGATGAACACTGAAGCTTTCTTT. Translating gives CASKDRMNTEAFF.

The chain is built from TRBV11-2 and TRBJ2-1, with 7 bases fitting TRBD1. The germline V gene has CDR1 SGHAT and CDR2 FQNNGV. Germline trimming cut 3 bases from V and 6 bases from J; bases unmatched to any gene: 5. The CDR3 is 14 residues long. This CDR3 reads CASSFQGVRNEQFF. The CDR3 DNA sequence: TGTGCCAGCAGCTTCCAGGGGGTCCGCAATGAGCAGTTCTTC.

The chain carries TRBV5-1 and TRBJ1-6; weak D call: TRBD1 (6 bases). Trimming left V 4 bases short and J 7 bases short, with 15 bases between. Germline values: CDR1 SGHRS, CDR2 YFSETQ. The CDR3 loop spans 15 amino acids. The CDR3 sequence is CASSGSYTGNSPLHF. Written as DNA, the CDR3 is TGCGCCAGCAGCGGTAGCTATACAGGGAATTCACCCCTCCACTTT.

V is TRBV5-1 and J is TRBJ1-6; 7 bases are shared with TRBD1. This CDR3 region has 15 residues. Germline loops: CDR1 SGHRS, CDR2 YFSETQ. V trimming: 4 bases; J trimming: 5 bases; junction bases outside the gene matches: 6. CDR3 bases: TGCGCCAGCAGCGGGACAGTTTCCAATAATTCACCCCTCCACTTT. Encoded protein: CASSGTVSNNSPLHF. The entire variable domain, with the rest obtained from reference TRBV5-1 and TRBJ1-6, is as follows: KAGVTQTPRYLIKTRGQQVTLSCSPISGHRSVSWYQQTPGQGLQFLFEYFSETQRNKGNFPGRFSGRQFSNSRSEMNVSTLELGDSALYLCASSGTVSNNSPLHFGNGTRLTVT.

This chain joins TRBV12-3 or TRBV12-4 and TRBJ2-7, with D perhaps matching TRBD2 (5 bases). The CDR3 runs to 13 residues. Trimming removed 6 bases from V and 6 bases from J, with 15 bases in between. DNA for the CDR3: TGTGCCAGCAGCCTGACTCGGGAAGGCGAGCAGTACTTC. Translation gives CASSLTREGEQYF.